This T cell receptor beta chain was sequenced for a study of cytomegalovirus exposure and HLA in healthy donors (dated 2017 in TCRdb). A note on the overall study: An earlier analysis of several hundred of the donors reported about 280 Gb of sequence data and approximately 120 million unique TCR beta sequences obtained from around 170 million T cells. Every discovery cohort repertoire had been produced on one sequencing platform. The study profiled the T cell repertoires of under 850 subjects by immunosequencing and related them to cytomegalovirus serostatus. The later analysis used no new phenotypic data to find candidate immune exposures, relying instead on TCR beta sequences and their occurrence across donors. Of the roughly 400 genotyped donors, approximately 80% fell in the genetic ancestry cluster associated with self-reported Caucasian donors. To predict cytomegalovirus infection status, the study brought together high-throughput TCR immunosequencing, statistical association of individual TCRs with disease status, and machine learning. Typing coverage differed by locus: A, B, C, DRB1 and DQB1 were typed in about 629-640 donors, DQA1 in about 560, DPA1 in approximately 600, and DPB1 in around 490. Alongside the repertoire data, information on donor age, sex, ethnicity and CMV serostatus was compiled. About five DR-DQ haplotypes were handled as single units for association and clustering, since linkage in the cohort was strong. Both class I and class II loci were covered by HLA typing, at four-digit resolution. Besides the first cohort of roughly 700 subjects, a separate validation cohort made up of some 110 different subjects was used. An early release covering approximately 600 HLA-typed donors comprised 250 to 350 gigabases of sequencing data and 65 million to 100 million unique TCR sequences. The study aimed to test whether signatures of past pathogen exposure could be identified by cataloging public T cell receptors. To study patterns of TCR occurrence, a later analysis re-analyzed previously published TCR beta repertoires from around 700 donors and added high-resolution HLA genotyping. On average, about 240,000 unique TCR beta nucleotide sequences were sequenced per donor among about 400 genotyped donors of the cohort, with roughly 19% of those sequences being non-productive. Genome-wide SNP genotypes for about 55% of the roughly 670 donors were used in a later genetic analysis, which treated that subset as a discovery cohort. In an earlier analysis of 587 of the donors, high-throughput TCR beta sequencing was used to judge whether each TCR beta V gene segment behaved as functional or pseudogenic. The research as a whole found: Some IMGT-functional V segments, including TRBV6-2 and TRBV6-3, could not be told apart with the 87-base-pair reads, so those segments were excluded. In a later analysis, most CMV-associated TCR beta chains were found to appear HLA-restricted, with HLA associations seemingly driven largely by CMV exposure. The classifier was reported to diagnose cytomegalovirus status with high specificity and sensitivity in both the original cohort and the validation cohort. A further reported finding was that TCR beta sequences accurately predicted the HLA-A and HLA-B alleles for most subjects in the first cohort. An earlier analysis of approximately 600 of the donors showed that most TCR beta V segments appeared in productive rearrangements either about 87% or about 30% of the time, which broadly matched IMGT annotations. In a later analysis, HLA-associated TCR beta chains were found to be more clonally expanded and to have lower generation probabilities than equally common non-associated chains. Assigning TCR associations to individual alleles was difficult when HLA alleles, especially DR and DQ, strongly co-occurred. A group of highly shared sequence variants was considered likely to be a technical artifact of the sequencing pipeline. An association between a missense DCLRE1C variant and V-gene and J-gene trimming of TCR beta chains was found in a later genetic analysis and replicated in an independent cohort. This cohort had only TCR beta chains sequenced, and the lack of alpha or paired-chain data limited which features could be detected. The only immune exposure information available for the cohort was CMV serostatus. Correlated functional status among segregating V segments might be attributable to linkage disequilibrium, but an unknown experimental factor could not be ruled out. Several of the top co-occurrence clusters appeared to be linked to parvovirus B19, influenza, CMV and Epstein-Barr virus, according to a later analysis. Sequencing depth was assumed to be roughly uniform across donors in the presence/absence analyses, though that assumption may not hold. It was suggested by the authors that the approach could potentially be generalized to other disease states and immunological phenotypes. A later analysis associated 17,000 or so TCR beta sequences with specific HLA alleles at a false discovery rate of 0.05. Compared with the roughly 670-donor mean, donors in an Asian-associated ancestry cluster had fewer N-insertions in productive TCRs, according to a later genetic analysis. In a later analysis, the rate of TCR association differed among HLA loci, with DRB1 alleles having the most associated TCRs and HLA-C alleles having the fewest. The study gave a list of about 150 TCR beta chains associated with cytomegalovirus. A few of the identified cytomegalovirus-associated TCR beta chains were confirmed in vitro to be specific for cytomegalovirus antigens. Because HLA typing was unavailable for some donors at each locus, only the typed subset was used in association tests. Most TCR sequences were seen in very few donors, while some public TCRs were found in many individuals. Because counts were too low, 15 or so rarely observed V segments, including chromosome 9 orphons, were excluded from the earlier analysis of 587 of the donors.

The cohort comprised fewer than 700 healthy bone marrow donors. All cohort members were sampled while nominally healthy, although unrecorded immune exposures were likely present. The donor tested CMV seronegative, placing the donor among the approximately 400 seronegative members of the cohort. Every donor gave a peripheral blood sample, and the peripheral blood mononuclear cells from that sample were used for TCR beta sequencing. The Qiagen DNeasy Blood Extraction Kit was used to extract genomic DNA from the blood cell samples. Looking up the germline V gene (reference sequence) yields CDR1 SGHNT and CDR2 YYREEE. V sheds 1 base and J sheds 5 bases, leaving 21 bases between their ends. The CDR3 starts with the cysteine, ends with the phenylalanine, and has 17 residues. Kept here is only the CDR3 DNA, which spans 51 bases and is read in frame from base 1. Details on this clone: Its antigen target is currently unknown.

Library preparation employed the immunoSEQ multiplex PCR assay. For the multiplex PCR, a mixture combining 60 forward primers for TCR Vbeta segments and 13 reverse primers for TCR Jbeta segments was used. The CDR3 region of rearranged TCR beta genes was amplified from genomic DNA with a multiplex PCR assay. The amplified TCR beta libraries were sequenced on the Illumina HiSeq System as 87-base-pair reads. For the original study's pipeline: A later analysis counted 75 million to 100 million unique TCR beta chains across the 670 or so repertoires, and some 12 million of these chains were shared by at least two donors. To remove PCR and sequencing errors, raw reads were error-corrected and collapsed into unique sequences using a nearest-neighbor algorithm that merged closely related sequences. Alignment of CDR3 sequences to IMGT reference sequences was used to assign V, D and J gene segments. For a sequence to be retained, a match of at least six nucleotides was required to both a V gene segment and a J gene segment. A rearrangement counted as productive if the CDR3 had no stop codons and remained in frame with V and J, and every other rearrangement counted as non-productive. Following IMGT convention, CDR3 was defined as the stretch from the second conserved V-encoded cysteine to the conserved J-encoded phenylalanine. The earlier analysis of 587 of the donors excluded any sequence lacking an unambiguous match to a single V gene segment. An earlier analysis of 587 of the donors called V segments functional above 56.7% productive rearrangements and segregating when the between-donor standard deviation exceeded 5%. A statistical classification framework was developed to diagnose cytomegalovirus status using the catalog of TCR beta chain sequences. In a later analysis, TCR nucleotide sequences were compared against IMGT/GENE-DB human TR gene sequences so that V and J genes could be assigned. Using the TCRdist pipeline, a later analysis assigned CDR3 sequences along with most-parsimonious VDJ recombination scenarios. A later analysis defined each TCR beta chain by its CDR3 amino acid sequence plus V-gene family, and excluded reads lacking a unique V-gene family. As a way to deal with suspected cross-contamination and a sequencing artifact, a later analysis dropped 450 to 600 nucleotide sequences that were highly shared and had low generation probability. A later analysis calculated a clonal expansion index for each public chain from normalized within-repertoire ranks of inferred template counts. In a later analysis, generation probabilities were computed using a VDJ recombination model fitted to out-of-frame rearrangements, and the results were checked against IGoR. In a later analysis, hypergeometric tests were used to score TCR-TCR, TCR-HLA and TCR-CMV co-occurrence, with a repertoire-size bias correction applied to TCR pairs. A later analysis estimated false discovery rates by permuting HLA or CMV assignments 20 times. In a later analysis, co-occurring TCRs were grouped with DBSCAN, and TCRdist sequence similarity was added when clustering was performed within HLA-allele-positive subsets. Repertoires with fewer than 30,000 or more than 120,000 public chains were left out of co-occurrence clustering, as were about five repertoires with anomalous nucleotide sharing. TCRdb stores this immuneACCESS table with in-frame sequences only. Part of the clones is absent; in the studies checked, under half of the shortfall reflects unresolved V genes, and no reason is known for the rest. V and J calls and clone size are as listed in that table; D and trimming were resolved from the DNA. The sample table gives tens of thousands of clones. The leading ten clones occupy 1.1% of the sample.

This chain joins TRBV5-4 to TRBJ2-5, and TRBD2 may be the D gene, going by 6 matching bases. What was sequenced was PBMCs. This receptor was obtained from a woman younger than 45 in good health and CMV-seronegative. The CDR3 region: CASSLRFRDGGLETQYF. At the DNA level, the sequence is TGTGCCAGCAGCTTGCGATTTCGCGACGGGGGTCTGGAGACCCAGTACTTC.